What follows describes a single TCR beta chain. Its specificity is unknown. CDR1 and CDR2 from the germline V gene are MDHEN and SYDVKM. The CDR3 extends over 15 amino acids. The germline V and J ends were trimmed by 6 bases and 4 bases, with 18 bases remaining between them. This record comes from a study of shared clonotypes between healthy human individuals. Study as a whole: A couple of women and a few men aged 18 to 49 served as donors. Study-wide points: As a rule, naive subsets had a larger estimated richness than memory subsets.

Genomic DNA belonging to each subset was distributed in equal measure over several immunoSEQ plates. Replicate PCRs from sorted subsets contained roughly 200 ng DNA, which is around 30,000 T cell genomes. TCRdb's copy holds only in-frame clones and misses some; the assay was immunoSEQ multiplex PCR. The table has fewer than 2.5 million clones, over 85% seen once. The TCR sequence derives from a man in his late teens or twenties in good health. Some clones in this sample may be carry-over from other donors' samples. The V call is TRBV28, the J call TRBJ1-2; D is unclear. The sample was naive CD4+ T cells from PBMCs. Subset in this sample: CD45RA+ positively selected. This chain's CDR3 is CASSQFRMGSYGYTF. CDR3 in DNA: TGTGCCAGCAGCCAATTCCGGATGGGAAGCTATGGCTACACCTTC.